The text below deals with one TCR beta chain. Its antigen is unidentified. The record originates from a study of cytomegalovirus exposure and HLA in healthy donors. Both 60 Vbeta primers and 13 Jbeta primers went into the PCR. TCRdb's copy holds only in-frame clones and misses some; the assay was immunoSEQ multiplex PCR. The table has 90,000 to 100,000 clones, 75% to 85% seen once. Broader study findings: Follow-up analysis found HLA locus-dependent TCR association rates, highest for DRB1 and lowest for HLA-C.

Unmatched junction bases numbered 0, after V lost 1 base and J lost 2 bases. This CDR3 is 15 amino acids long. The receptor comes from a man aged 18 to 29 in good health and CMV-seronegative. The sample comprised PBMCs. The V and J genes are TRBV23-1 and TRBJ2-7; TRBD1 matches 12 bases. TRBV23-1 is treated as an ORF (open reading frame) with a function not yet certain. CDR3 amino acids: CASSQWDRGPYEQYF. CDR3 in DNA: TGCGCCAGCAGTCAATGGGACAGGGGGCCCTACGAGCAGTACTTC.